These 12 T cell receptor beta chains share one sample of origin, sequenced in a study of cytomegalovirus exposure and HLA in healthy donors. The PCR used 60 Vbeta and 13 Jbeta primers. Here immunoSEQ multiplex PCR was the method, and the copy in TCRdb shows in-frame clones only, minus some. The sample yields approximately 200,000 clones, just over 75% seen once. The sequenced material came from PBMCs. The source of these receptors is a man aged 30-40 years in good health and CMV-seronegative.

This clone appeared a few times. The chain joins TRBV13 to TRBJ2-5, with 13 positions matching TRBD2. The V gene's germline CDR1 is PRHDT and CDR2 FYEKMQ (reference sequence). V was clipped by 5 bases and J by 5 bases; unmatched bases: 8. This CDR3 is built from 16 residues. The CDR3 DNA follows: TGTGCCAGCAGCACCTGGACTAGCGGGAGCGGGGAGACCCAGTACTTC. It translates to CASSTWTSGSGETQYF.

The chain employs TRBV11-2 and TRBJ2-7; TRBD1 is a possible D gene (6 bases). V lost 3 bases and J lost 8, with 17 bases in between. The CDR3 covers 14 residues. Germline loops: CDR1 SGHAT, CDR2 FQNNGV. The CDR3, as DNA: TGTGCCAGCAGCTTTAGAGCAGGGGCTACGCAGCAGTACTTC. The encoded protein is CASSFRAGATQQYF.

The rearrangement joins TRBV4-1 to TRBJ2-2; tentatively, D is TRBD2 (5 bases). CDR1 and CDR2 from the germline V gene are MGHRA and YSYEKL. This CDR3 is built from 15 residues. Trimming pared 0 bases from V and 7 bases from J, leaving 12 bases between. In DNA form, the CDR3 reads TGCGCCAGCAGCCAAGAAAGTCTAGCCCTCGGGGAGCTGTTTTTT. It encodes CASSQESLALGELFF.

This sequence joins TRBV28 and TRBJ1-2, with D hard to call. In germline, CDR1 is MDHEN, CDR2 SYDVKM. Trimming removed 1 base at V and 5 bases at J, with 11 bases between. The CDR3 runs to 14 residues. Here the CDR3 reads CASSLFDTMYGYTF. The CDR3 DNA sequence: TGTGCCAGCAGTTTATTCGACACGATGTATGGCTACACCTTC.

V gene TRBV2 combines with J gene TRBJ2-7; 12 bases align to TRBD1. Trimming took 6 bases from V and 4 from J; bases not matched to a gene: 7. The V gene's germline CDR1 is SNHLY and CDR2 FYNNEI. The CDR3 contains 15 residues. The CDR3 loop reads CASSAGTGGIYEQYF. The CDR3 DNA follows: TGTGCCAGCAGCGCCGGGACAGGGGGCATATACGAGCAGTACTTC.

The chain recombines TRBV28 with TRBJ1-4; tentative D call: TRBD1 (6 bases). Germline CDR1 MDHEN, CDR2 SYDVKM. V was shortened by 7 bases and J by 6 bases, with 15 bases between the two germline ends. CDR3 length equals 14 residues. CDR3 in amino acids: CASNPTGRDEKLFF. Here the CDR3 DNA reads TGTGCCAGCAATCCAACAGGGCGGGATGAAAAACTGTTTTTT.

The CDR3 loop reads CASSFSGASYEQYF. The CDR3 DNA is TGTGCCAGCAGCTTTAGCGGGGCCTCCTACGAGCAGTACTTC. The chain has TRBV7-2 and TRBJ2-7, with TRBD2 matching over 8 bases. The CDR3 covers 14 residues. J gave up 0 bases and V 3 bases, and 1 base lay outside the gene matches. Germline loops: CDR1 SGHTA, CDR2 FQGNSA.

The CDR3 sequence: CASSPGLAGGLGEQYF. The CDR3 DNA sequence: TGCGCCAGCAGCCCAGGACTAGCGGGGGGCCTTGGTGAGCAGTACTTC. V and J are TRBV5-1 and TRBJ2-7, with 14 positions matching TRBD2. The CDR3 spans 16 residues. CDR1 SGHRS and CDR2 YFSETQ come from the germline V gene. J was trimmed by 7 bases and V by 4 bases; bases with no gene match: 10.

This rearrangement joins TRBV19 to TRBJ2-3, with 8 bases that match TRBD2. After removal of 6 bases from V and 1 base from J, the junction contained 3 bases not matched to a gene. This CDR3 has 14 residues. The germline gives CDR1 LNHDA, CDR2 SQIVND (reference sequence). In DNA, the CDR3 is TGTGCCAGTAGACTAGCGGAGCGCACAGATACGCAGTATTTT. Amino acids: CASRLAERTDTQYF.

The chain links TRBV15 to TRBJ1-4, with 9 bases fitting TRBD1. The germline gives CDR1 LNHNV, CDR2 YYDKDF (reference sequence). The V segment lost 5 bases and the J segment 5 bases; nucleotides outside the gene matches: 9. The CDR3 has 16 amino acids. CDR3 region: CATSQGTGTGNEKLFF. The CDR3 DNA sequence: TGTGCCACCAGCCAAGGAACCGGGACAGGGAATGAAAAACTGTTTTTT.

The chain uses TRBV9 and TRBJ1-1, with a tentative D call TRBD1 (5 bases). The V gene's germline CDR1 is SGDLS and CDR2 YYNGEE. V was cut by 0 bases and J by 10 bases, with 13 bases left in between. The CDR3 length is 13 residues. Here the CDR3 reads CASSVDGTGGAFF. DNA of the CDR3: TGTGCCAGCAGCGTAGATGGGACGGGAGGAGCTTTCTTT.

This clone was recorded a few times. The chain is built from TRBV5-6 and TRBJ2-2, with 16 bases lining up with TRBD2. V dropped 3 bases and J dropped 4; count of bases not matched to a gene: 9. CDR3 length: 19 amino acids. CDR1 and CDR2 from the germline V gene are SGHDT and YYEEEE. DNA of the CDR3: TGTGCCAGCAGCTCGGGACTAGCGGGAGGGAATTGGGGCACCGGGGAGCTGTTTTTT. Translated, it gives CASSSGLAGGNWGTGELFF.